This T cell receptor beta chain was retrieved from a study of shared T cell receptors in the human thymus (dated by TCRdb to the early 2020s). Concerning the study at large: The study investigated the way shared, self-reactive T-cell receptor alpha chains are produced in the human thymus.

From the cysteine up to the phenylalanine, the CDR3 has a length of 13 residues. The DNA shown is the 39-base CDR3, in frame from base 1. V is pared back by 3 bases and J by 7 bases, with 13 bases lying between the germline termini. As encoded in the germline V gene (reference sequence), CDR1 is GTSNPN while CDR2 is SVGIG. The library was prepared using the immunoSEQ multiplex PCR assay. TCRdb carries this immuneACCESS record with in-frame sequences only. Its versions omit some clonotypes, under half of them owing to an unresolved V gene in the studies checked, with the rest unexplained. In this sample the table shows about 660,000 clones, 87% of which occur a single time. Jointly, the top ten make up 0.0094% of the sample. Details on this clone: Its antigen is unknown. No base quality information exists; no much larger clone differs at one position.

This sample also appeared in a second study, on human thymus T cells. As noted in the second study: Donors were immunologically healthy infants undergoing open corrective cardiac surgery for congenital heart defects in Finland. Thymus tissue was collected as surgical resects that were removed during corrective cardiac surgery. Usage of V and J gene segments appeared to be biased in both the thymic and the peripheral blood repertoires. According to the related research, thymic TCR repertoires were highly overlapping among unrelated individuals. The study used 7 to 9 infant thymus samples plus four related peripheral blood samples to characterize TCR alpha and beta repertoires. The cohort included six male and two female infants, with donor ages spanning 7 to 244 days. After being mechanically released from the tissue, thymocytes were kept at -70 degrees C in pellets of about 9-34 million cells. A QIAsymphony instrument was used to extract genomic DNA from frozen cell pellets. The immunoSEQ multiplex PCR assay was used to amplify the TCRB and TCRAD loci from a standardized amount of quality-controlled genomic DNA. The amplicons covered the V(D)J region and were long enough to include the CDR3 and to identify the V and J genes. The amplicons were sequenced on an Illumina platform via the commercial immunoSEQ service. Primer bias and sequencing errors were corrected using previously described methods, and TCRAD and TCRB definitions followed the IMGT database. The repertoires were analysed using immunoSEQ Analyzer 3.0 and VDJTools for basic statistics, V/J segment usage, diversity estimates, rarefaction and pairwise overlap. To estimate diversity, the Chao1, ChaoE, Efron-Thisted, Shannon and inverse Simpson indices were applied, and diversity was also estimated on datasets down-sampled to the smallest sample. Repertoire overlap used strict matching of CDR3 nucleotide sequence, V gene and J gene, with Jaccard-based multidimensional scaling clustering. Thymus samples yielded on average roughly 810,000 unique TCRB clonotypes, compared with 70,000 to 85,000 from blood samples.

The sequencing input was thymocytes. The sequence is built from TRBV30 and TRBJ1-3, with no confidently assigned D gene. The TCR comes from a boy under two years old with a congenital heart defect. Donor details come from another sample of the same person, matched by shared clones. The nucleotide sequence reads as follows: TGTGCCTGGAGGTGGGGAGGAAGGAACACCATATATTTT. It encodes CAWRWGGRNTIYF. Supplemented by the reference TRBV30 and TRBJ1-3 proteins around the CDR3, the complete variable domain is SQTIHQWPATLVQPVGSPLSLECTVEGTSNPNLYWYRQAAGRGLQLLFYSVGIGQISSEVPQNLSASRPQDRQFILSSKKLLLSDSGFYLCAWRWGGRNTIYFGEGSWLTVV.